These T cell receptor beta chains were read from a single sample in a study of T cell changes during pregnancy in multiple sclerosis. Clones were read by immunoSEQ multiplex PCR, and TCRdb kept only the in-frame ones, dropping some. There are nearly 70,000 clones in the sample; around 90% occur only once, and around 1.3% lies in the top ten. The input for sequencing was peripheral blood, taken in the second trimester of pregnancy. These receptors originate from a female donor in good health, enrolled as a control in a pregnancy study. Each CDR3 is given with its conserved first and last residue. Each record gives: D gene, clone size, J gene, CDR3 length, V gene, CDR3 protein, CDR3 DNA. D genes are given only for firm matches. The size field is filled for only some rows; it gives once, few, many or a size class.

D: TRBD1; size: NA; J: TRBJ2-7; length: 14; V: TRBV7-8; CDR3: CASSLGQEDYEQYF; DNA: TGTGCCAGCAGCTTGGGACAGGAGGACTACGAGCAGTACTTC
D: NA; size: NA; J: TRBJ2-7; length: 16; V: TRBV4-1; CDR3: CASSQERGQSRYEQYF; DNA: TGCGCCAGCAGCCAAGAAAGAGGACAGAGCCGATACGAGCAGTACTTC
D: NA; size: NA; J: TRBJ1-5; length: 13; V: TRBV28; CDR3: CASSPGFNQPQHF; DNA: TGTGCCAGCAGCCCGGGATTCAATCAGCCCCAGCATTTT
D: NA; size: NA; J: TRBJ2-2; length: 15; V: TRBV14; CDR3: CASSQDRSYTGELFF; DNA: TGTGCCAGCAGCCAAGATCGGAGCTACACCGGGGAGCTGTTTTTT
D: TRBD1; size: NA; J: TRBJ2-5; length: 14; V: TRBV5-1; CDR3: CASSHGQGAETQYF; DNA: TGCGCCAGCAGCCACGGACAGGGAGCAGAGACCCAGTACTTC
D: TRBD1; size: NA; J: TRBJ2-7; length: 15; V: TRBV27; CDR3: CASSLYGTGSYEQYF; DNA: TGTGCCAGCAGTTTATATGGGACAGGATCGTACGAGCAGTACTTC
D: NA; size: NA; J: TRBJ1-3; length: 15; V: TRBV30; CDR3: CAWTPGVVGGNTIYF; DNA: TGTGCCTGGACCCCGGGGGTGGTGGGAGGAAACACCATATATTTT
D: NA; size: NA; J: TRBJ2-6; length: 11; V: TRBV6-6; CDR3: CASEGANVLTF; DNA: TGTGCCAGCGAGGGAGCCAACGTCCTGACTTTC
D: NA; size: NA; J: TRBJ1-1; length: 16; V: TRBV28; CDR3: CASSPPAWGQLTEAFF; DNA: TGTGCCAGCAGTCCCCCCGCTTGGGGACAACTCACTGAAGCTTTCTTT
D: NA; size: once; J: TRBJ1-3; length: 14; V: TRBV6-5; CDR3: CASSYGGAGNTIYF; DNA: TGTGCCAGCAGTTATGGAGGGGCTGGAAACACCATATATTTT
D: TRBD2; size: NA; J: TRBJ2-3; length: 13; V: TRBV30; CDR3: CAWCEGRAYTQYF; DNA: TGTGCCTGGTGCGAGGGGAGGGCTTATACGCAGTATTTT
D: NA; size: NA; J: TRBJ2-7; length: 13; V: TRBV7-3; CDR3: CASSPGPRGEQYF; DNA: TGTGCCAGCAGCCCAGGTCCACGGGGCGAGCAGTACTTC
D: NA; size: NA; J: TRBJ2-2; length: 13; V: TRBV19; CDR3: CATAGFDTGELFF; DNA: TGTGCCACCGCAGGGTTTGACACCGGGGAGCTGTTTTTT
D: NA; size: NA; J: TRBJ1-6; length: 14; V: TRBV28; CDR3: CASTLAGGYSPLHF; DNA: TGTGCCAGCACTTTAGCCGGGGGTTATTCACCCCTCCACTTT
D: TRBD2; size: NA; J: TRBJ2-1; length: 16; V: TRBV6-5; CDR3: CASSYSWGEGYNEQFF; DNA: TGTGCCAGCAGTTACTCGTGGGGGGAGGGCTACAATGAGCAGTTCTTC
D: TRBD2; size: NA; J: TRBJ2-3; length: 18; V: TRBV4-2; CDR3: CASSQGLAGGPSTDTQYF; DNA: TGTGCCAGCAGCCAAGGACTAGCGGGGGGGCCTAGCACAGATACGCAGTATTTT
D: NA; size: NA; J: TRBJ2-4; length: 14; V: TRBV11-3; CDR3: CASSGRGAKNIQYF; DNA: TGTGCCAGCAGCGGGAGGGGGGCCAAAAACATTCAGTACTTC
D: NA; size: NA; J: TRBJ2-7; length: 13; V: TRBV10-3; CDR3: CATRVQGTGEQYF; DNA: TGTGCCACCCGGGTCCAGGGTACAGGGGAGCAGTACTTC
D: NA; size: few; J: TRBJ1-1; length: 14; V: TRBV25-1; CDR3: CASSVGGLNTEAFF; DNA: TGTGCCAGCAGTGTAGGCGGCCTGAACACTGAAGCTTTCTTT
D: NA; size: once; J: TRBJ2-2; length: 15; V: TRBV30; CDR3: CAWSVHLANTGELFF; DNA: TGTGCCTGGAGTGTACATCTCGCGAACACCGGGGAGCTGTTTTTT
D: NA; size: NA; J: TRBJ1-2; length: 13; V: TRBV2; CDR3: CASTPRGVYGYTF; DNA: TGTGCCAGCACCCCTCGGGGGGTCTATGGCTACACCTTC
D: NA; size: NA; J: TRBJ2-1; length: 15; V: TRBV9; CDR3: CASSIARGAYNEQFF; DNA: TGTGCCAGCAGCATCGCGCGGGGAGCCTACAATGAGCAGTTCTTC
D: NA; size: NA; J: TRBJ2-3; length: 17; V: TRBV15; CDR3: CATSRVDTDPSTDTQYF; DNA: TGTGCCACCAGCAGAGTTGACACTGACCCTAGCACAGATACGCAGTATTTT
D: NA; size: NA; J: TRBJ2-5; length: 13; V: TRBV29-1; CDR3: CSVGRGRQETQYF; DNA: TGCAGCGTTGGGCGCGGCCGCCAAGAGACCCAGTACTTC
D: NA; size: NA; J: TRBJ1-1; length: 13; V: TRBV6-6; CDR3: CASRPPVNTEAFF; DNA: TGTGCCAGCAGACCCCCAGTGAACACTGAAGCTTTCTTT
D: NA; size: once; J: TRBJ2-2; length: 17; V: TRBV9; CDR3: CASSVEVATANTGELFF; DNA: TGTGCCAGCAGCGTAGAGGTAGCGACCGCGAACACCGGGGAGCTGTTTTTT
D: NA; size: NA; J: TRBJ2-2; length: 16; V: TRBV6-5; CDR3: CASSYEQGTNTGELFF; DNA: TGTGCCAGCAGTTACGAGCAGGGTACGAACACCGGGGAGCTGTTTTTT
D: NA; size: NA; J: TRBJ1-5; length: 14; V: TRBV6-6; CDR3: CASSAPYSNQPQHF; DNA: TGTGCCAGCAGCGCTCCATACTCAAATCAGCCCCAGCATTTT
D: TRBD2; size: once; J: TRBJ2-1; length: 15; V: TRBV5-1; CDR3: CASSIGRALGNEQFF; DNA: TGCGCCAGCAGCATCGGGAGGGCCCTTGGCAATGAGCAGTTCTTC
D: TRBD2; size: NA; J: TRBJ2-1; length: 15; V: TRBV28; CDR3: CASSLAGVRDNEQFF; DNA: TGTGCCAGCAGTTTAGCGGGAGTGAGGGACAATGAGCAGTTCTTC
D: NA; size: NA; J: TRBJ2-3; length: 12; V: TRBV5-1; CDR3: CASRIGTDTQYF; DNA: TGCGCCAGCAGGATAGGCACAGATACGCAGTATTTT
D: NA; size: once; J: TRBJ1-3; length: 15; V: TRBV4-3; CDR3: CASSQSPNWGNTIYF; DNA: TGCGCCAGCAGCCAATCGCCTAACTGGGGAAACACCATATATTTT
D: NA; size: few; J: TRBJ1-1; length: 14; V: TRBV18; CDR3: CASSAPPAGTEAFF; DNA: TGTGCCAGCTCAGCCCCCCCGGCGGGCACTGAAGCTTTCTTT
D: NA; size: NA; J: TRBJ1-2; length: 13; V: TRBV19; CDR3: CASTTNRNYGYTF; DNA: TGTGCCAGTACCACGAACAGGAACTATGGCTACACCTTC
D: NA; size: NA; J: TRBJ2-7; length: 14; V: TRBV6-1; CDR3: CASEERRSSYEQYF; DNA: TGTGCCAGCGAAGAACGGCGGAGCTCCTACGAGCAGTACTTC
D: NA; size: once; J: TRBJ2-7; length: 15; V: TRBV13; CDR3: CASSSPTRPSYEQYF; DNA: TGTGCCAGCAGCTCCCCTACTAGGCCATCCTACGAGCAGTACTTC
D: NA; size: NA; J: TRBJ2-6; length: 16; V: TRBV4-1; CDR3: CASSQPGSSGANVLTF; DNA: TGCGCCAGCAGCCAACCGGGGAGCTCTGGGGCCAACGTCCTGACTTTC
D: NA; size: NA; J: TRBJ2-1; length: 15; V: TRBV18; CDR3: CASSPSDINYNEQFF; DNA: TGTGCCAGCTCTCCTAGCGATATAAACTACAATGAGCAGTTCTTC
D: TRBD2; size: once; J: TRBJ2-1; length: 15; V: TRBV6-4; CDR3: CASSATSGSHNEQFF; DNA: TGTGCCAGCAGTGCTACTAGCGGGAGCCACAATGAGCAGTTCTTC
D: TRBD1; size: NA; J: TRBJ2-7; length: 15; V: TRBV7-3; CDR3: CASSPTGTDKYEQYF; DNA: TGTGCCAGCAGCCCAACAGGGACAGACAAGTACGAGCAGTACTTC
D: TRBD2; size: NA; J: TRBJ2-1; length: 16; V: TRBV25-1; CDR3: CASSDTGLAGVGEQFF; DNA: TGTGCCAGCAGTGACACCGGACTAGCGGGAGTCGGTGAGCAGTTCTTC
D: TRBD1; size: NA; J: TRBJ2-5; length: 13; V: TRBV6-1; CDR3: CASRDRGRETQYF; DNA: TGTGCCAGCAGGGACAGGGGGCGAGAGACCCAGTACTTC
D: TRBD2; size: NA; J: TRBJ2-7; length: 17; V: TRBV27; CDR3: CASSRGLAGGNTYEQYF; DNA: TGTGCCAGCAGTCGAGGACTAGCGGGAGGTAACACCTACGAGCAGTACTTC
D: NA; size: NA; J: TRBJ2-7; length: 15; V: TRBV9; CDR3: CASSVLEGHTYEQYF; DNA: TGTGCCAGCAGCGTATTGGAGGGCCACACCTACGAGCAGTACTTC
D: TRBD1; size: NA; J: TRBJ2-3; length: 15; V: TRBV5-6; CDR3: CASSRDRGGADTQYF; DNA: TGTGCCAGCAGCCGGGACAGGGGCGGTGCAGATACGCAGTATTTT
D: NA; size: NA; J: TRBJ2-1; length: 13; V: TRBV28; CDR3: CASAGVSYNEQFF; DNA: TGTGCCAGCGCGGGTGTCTCCTACAATGAGCAGTTCTTC
D: NA; size: NA; J: TRBJ1-2; length: 13; V: TRBV7-2; CDR3: CASSLDQNYGYTF; DNA: TGTGCCAGCAGCTTAGACCAGAACTATGGCTACACCTTC
D: NA; size: NA; J: TRBJ2-5; length: 15; V: TRBV7-2; CDR3: CASSLQAGRQETQYF; DNA: TGTGCCAGCAGCTTACAGGCGGGAAGACAAGAGACCCAGTACTTC
D: TRBD1; size: NA; J: TRBJ2-3; length: 13; V: TRBV10-2; CDR3: CASSESPGQGAYF; DNA: TGCGCCAGCAGTGAGTCTCCGGGACAGGGGGCATATTTT
D: TRBD1; size: NA; J: TRBJ2-7; length: 15; V: TRBV4-1; CDR3: CASSLPGQGPYEQYF; DNA: TGCGCCAGCAGCCTGCCGGGACAGGGGCCCTACGAGCAGTACTTC
D: NA; size: NA; J: TRBJ1-1; length: 14; V: TRBV2; CDR3: CASRAGAGSTEAFF; DNA: TGTGCCAGCAGGGCGGGGGCGGGAAGCACTGAAGCTTTCTTT
D: NA; size: NA; J: TRBJ2-7; length: 15; V: TRBV10-2; CDR3: CASSESGDSLYEQYF; DNA: TGCGCCAGCAGTGAGTCGGGGGACTCCCTTTACGAGCAGTACTTC
D: NA; size: NA; J: TRBJ2-5; length: 11; V: TRBV28; CDR3: CASSSQETQYF; DNA: TGTGCCAGCTCGTCTCAAGAGACCCAGTACTTC
D: TRBD1; size: NA; J: TRBJ2-7; length: 17; V: TRBV19; CDR3: CASRMPVGGTGLVEQYF; DNA: TGTGCCAGTCGCATGCCTGTCGGAGGGACAGGGTTGGTCGAGCAGTACTTC
D: NA; size: once; J: TRBJ1-6; length: 11; V: TRBV5-5; CDR3: CASSLFTPLHF; DNA: TGTGCCAGCAGCTTGTTCACACCCCTCCACTTT
D: TRBD2; size: once; J: TRBJ2-7; length: 15; V: TRBV6-5; CDR3: CASSPTSGTNYEQYF; DNA: TGTGCCAGCAGCCCGACTAGCGGGACGAACTACGAGCAGTACTTC
D: TRBD1; size: NA; J: TRBJ1-2; length: 15; V: TRBV5-1; CDR3: CASRAGTGNTYGYTF; DNA: TGCGCCAGCAGAGCCGGGACAGGGAATACCTATGGCTACACCTTC